These T cell receptor beta chains were read from a single sample in a study of shared clonotypes between healthy human individuals. Sequenced by immunoSEQ multiplex PCR; TCRdb stores in-frame clones only, minus some. The sample holds about 2 million clones, roughly 95% seen once. Sequenced sample: naive CD4+ T cells sorted from blood. Source of these receptors: a man younger than 35 in good health. Each CDR3 is given with its conserved first and last residue. A D gene is named only where the DNA matches it firmly. Clone size is given for some rows only: seen once, a few or many times, or a class if the clone is expanded.

>-|TRBJ1-2|-|TRBV18
TGTGCCAGCTCACCTCCAGGAGACTATGGCTACACCTTC
CASSPPGDYGYTF
>-|TRBJ1-4|TRBD1|TRBV6-1
TGTGCCAGCAGTGAAGCGCCGGGACAGGGGTCTGCAACTAATGAAAAACTGTTTTTT
CASSEAPGQGSATNEKLFF
>-|TRBJ1-2|-|TRBV5-6
TGTGCCAGCAGCTTGGACAGGACAATCTATGGCTACACCTTC
CASSLDRTIYGYTF
>-|TRBJ1-1|TRBD1|TRBV7-2
TGTGCCAGCAGCTTAGAGACAGGGAGGCCGAACACTGAAGCTTTCTTT
CASSLETGRPNTEAFF
>-|TRBJ1-4|-|TRBV7-2
TGTGCCAGCAGCTTAGGAGGGCTAGGTAGTGAAAAACTGTTTTTT
CASSLGGLGSEKLFF
>-|TRBJ1-1|-|TRBV29-1
TGCAGCGCACGACAGATGAACACTGAAGCTTTCTTT
CSARQMNTEAFF
>-|TRBJ2-2|TRBD2|TRBV9
TGTGCGTCCGGACTAGCGGGGGGAGCGAACACCGGGGAGCTGTTTTTT
CASGLAGGANTGELFF
>-|TRBJ1-1|-|TRBV28
TGTGCCACCAAGCAGGGGACCATGAACACTGAAGCTTTCTTT
CATKQGTMNTEAFF
>-|TRBJ1-5|TRBD1|TRBV2
TGTGCCAGCAGCGGACAGGGGTTAGGTTCACAGCCCCAGCATTTT
CASSGQGLGSQPQHF
>-|TRBJ2-3|TRBD2|TRBV5-1
TGCGCCAGCAAAACTAGCGGGGTTAGCACAGATACGCAGTATTTT
CASKTSGVSTDTQYF
>-|TRBJ1-1|TRBD1|TRBV6-5
TGTGCCAGCAGTTACGCCGGGACAGCGAACACTGAAGCTTTCTTT
CASSYAGTANTEAFF
>-|TRBJ2-1|TRBD2|TRBV19
TGTGCCAGTAGAGCGACTAGCGGGGGGCTCACCACCAATGAGCAGTTCTTC
CASRATSGGLTTNEQFF
>-|TRBJ1-1|-|TRBV7-6
TGTGCCAGCAGCTTCTCGGGGGGCAACACTGAAGCTTTCTTT
CASSFSGGNTEAFF
>-|TRBJ2-7|-|TRBV7-2
TGTGCCAGCAGCTTCCGGAGCTCCTACGAGCAGTACTTC
CASSFRSSYEQYF
>once|TRBJ1-2|-|TRBV4-1
TGCGCCAGCAGCCAAGATAAGGTCTCCGCAAGGGGCTACACCTTC
CASSQDKVSARGYTF
>-|TRBJ2-2|-|TRBV6-5
TGTGCCAGCAGGTCTACAGGGAACACCGGGGAGCTGTTTTTT
CASRSTGNTGELFF
>-|TRBJ2-5|-|TRBV10-2
TGCGCCAGCAGTGAGTCGGGGACCATCAGGGAGACCCAGTACTTC
CASSESGTIRETQYF
>-|TRBJ1-2|TRBD1|TRBV30
TGTGCCTGGGGGACAGGGGCGGACTACACCTTC
CAWGTGADYTF
>-|TRBJ2-5|-|TRBV9
TGTGCCAGCAGCGCGAGGGCCAAAGAGACCCAGTACTTC
CASSARAKETQYF
>-|TRBJ2-5|TRBD1|TRBV2
TGTGCCAGCAGTGTGGACAGGTCAAGGGCCCAGTACTTC
CASSVDRSRAQYF
>-|TRBJ1-1|-|TRBV29-1
TGCAGCTCGACGGAGGGTAACACTGAAGCTTTCTTT
CSSTEGNTEAFF
>once|TRBJ2-7|-|TRBV21-1
TGTGCCAGCAGCAAAAAGGGTACAGGGAGTCTCGAGCAGTACTTC
CASSKKGTGSLEQYF
>-|TRBJ2-1|TRBD2|TRBV11-2
TGTGCCAGCAGCTTACTAGCGGGAGAATACAATGAGCAGTTCTTC
CASSLLAGEYNEQFF
>-|TRBJ1-1|TRBD1|TRBV25-1
TGTGCCAGTCGGGACAGTCACACTGAAGCTTTCTTT
CASRDSHTEAFF
>-|TRBJ1-2|-|TRBV2
TGTGCCAGCAGTGAATCCGGGCTGCTCTATGGCTACACCTTC
CASSESGLLYGYTF
>-|TRBJ1-6|-|TRBV4-1
TGCGCCAGCAGCCATGGGACCGGGGCCTATAATTCACCCCTCCACTTT
CASSHGTGAYNSPLHF
>-|TRBJ1-4|-|TRBV6-5
TGTGCCAGCAGTTACTCGGGGGACAATAGTGAAAAACTGTTTTTT
CASSYSGDNSEKLFF